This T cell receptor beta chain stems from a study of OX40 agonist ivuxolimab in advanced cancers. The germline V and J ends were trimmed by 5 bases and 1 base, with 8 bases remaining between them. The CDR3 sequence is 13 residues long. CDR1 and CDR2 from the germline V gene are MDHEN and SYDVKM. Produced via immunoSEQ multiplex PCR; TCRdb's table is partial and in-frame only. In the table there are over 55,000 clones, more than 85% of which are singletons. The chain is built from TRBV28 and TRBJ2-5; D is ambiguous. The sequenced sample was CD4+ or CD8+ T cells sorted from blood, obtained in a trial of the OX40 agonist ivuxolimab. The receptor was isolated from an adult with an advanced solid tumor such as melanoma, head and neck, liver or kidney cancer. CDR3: CASSAGGQETQYF. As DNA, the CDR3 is TGTGCCAGCAGTGCAGGCGGCCAAGAGACCCAGTACTTC.